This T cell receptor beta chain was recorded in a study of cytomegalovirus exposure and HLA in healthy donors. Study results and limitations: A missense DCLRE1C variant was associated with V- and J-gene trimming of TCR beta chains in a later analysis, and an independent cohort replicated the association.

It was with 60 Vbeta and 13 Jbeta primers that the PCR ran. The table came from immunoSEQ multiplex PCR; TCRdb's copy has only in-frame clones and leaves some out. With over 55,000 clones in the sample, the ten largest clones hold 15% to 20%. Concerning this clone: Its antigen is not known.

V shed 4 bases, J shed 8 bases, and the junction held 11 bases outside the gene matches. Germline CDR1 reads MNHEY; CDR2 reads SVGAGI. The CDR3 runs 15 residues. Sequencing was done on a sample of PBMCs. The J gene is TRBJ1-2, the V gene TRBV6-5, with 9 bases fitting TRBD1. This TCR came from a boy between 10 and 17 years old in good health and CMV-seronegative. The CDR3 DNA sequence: TGTGCCAGCAGTTCCTCCCGGGACAGGGTAAACGGCTACACCTTC. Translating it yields CASSSSRDRVNGYTF.